Each of the 29 T cell receptor beta chains below was sequenced from the same sample in a study of blood T cell repertoires in COVID-19. Using immunoSEQ multiplex PCR, the repertoire was profiled, and TCRdb retains in-frame clones only, with some absent. This sample has a few hundred thousand clones; approximately 81% occur once, and the top ten carry under 11%. The sequencing sample was made of peripheral blood. The receptors derive from an elderly woman with acute or convalescent COVID-19.

The rearrangement links TRBV19 to TRBJ1-2; D perhaps matches TRBD1 (5 bases). The germline CDR1 and CDR2 sequences are LNHDA and SQIVND (reference sequence). The CDR3 extends over 13 amino acids. V lost 6 bases and J lost 4, with 12 bases in between. CDR3 sequence (DNA): TGTGCCAGTAGCCGCTCGACAGCCTATGGCTACACCTTC. Translation gives CASSRSTAYGYTF.

This chain links TRBV18 with TRBJ1-5, with D possibly TRBD1 on 6 matching bases. The V gene's germline CDR1 is KGHSH and CDR2 LQKENI. The V end lost 6 bases, the J end lost 0 bases, and 15 bases lay between the germline ends. The CDR3 has 16 residues. CDR3 in amino acids: CASSRATGNSNQPQHF. The CDR3 nucleotides are TGTGCCAGCTCCCGGGCTACAGGGAATAGCAATCAGCCCCAGCATTTT.

The V and J genes are TRBV27 and TRBJ2-2, with TRBD2 matching 11 bases. CDR1 and CDR2 (germline): MNHEY, SMNVEV (reference sequence). The V segment lost 2 bases and the J segment 4 bases; nucleotides outside the gene matches: 3. The CDR3 runs 16 residues. DNA of the CDR3: TGTGCCAGCAGTTTACCCCTAGCGGGAGGCACCGGGGAGCTGTTTTTT. Translation: CASSLPLAGGTGELFF.

The chain uses TRBV5-1 and TRBJ1-1, with D tentatively TRBD1 (6 bases). Trimming pared 5 bases from V and 2 bases from J, leaving 13 bases between. The germline CDR1 and CDR2 sequences are SGHRS and YFSETQ. The CDR3 sequence is 14 residues long. CDR3 amino acids: CASRDSRGNTEAFF. CDR3 nucleotide sequence: TGCGCCAGCAGGGACAGTAGGGGAAACACTGAAGCTTTCTTT.

This clone appeared a few times. The chain is built from TRBV24-1 and TRBJ2-7; no definite D call. The V gene lost 1 base and the J gene lost 9 bases, with 6 bases spanning the gap. The CDR3 is made up of 11 amino acids. Germline V lookup: CDR1 KGHDR, CDR2 SFDVKD. CDR3 bases: TGTGCCACCAGTGATTTAAGAGGGCAGTACTTC. Its protein is CATSDLRGQYF.

V is TRBV9 and J is TRBJ1-5, with D hard to call. The length of the CDR3 is 13 residues. Trimming pared 0 bases from V and 4 bases from J, leaving 5 bases between. The germline V gene encodes CDR1 SGDLS and CDR2 YYNGEE. The CDR3 reads CASSVVLNQPQHF. The CDR3 DNA reads TGTGCCAGCAGCGTAGTATTGAATCAGCCCCAGCATTTT.

The V gene is TRBV7-6, the J gene TRBJ2-5; 8 nucleotides line up with TRBD2. Germline V gene lookup returns CDR1 SGHVS and CDR2 FNYEAQ. The CDR3 consists of 14 residues. Losses at the gene ends were 2 bases for V and 2 bases for J; bases not matched to a gene: 1. The CDR3 reads CASSLIAGQETQYF. The DNA of the CDR3 is TGTGCCAGCAGCTTAATAGCGGGACAAGAGACCCAGTACTTC. The full variable domain, rest sourced from reference TRBV7-6 and TRBJ2-5, is GAGVSQSPRYKVTKRGQDVALRCDPISGHVSLYWYRQALGQGPEFLTYFNYEAQQDKSGLPNDRFSAERPEGSISTLTIQRTEQRDSAMYRCASSLIAGQETQYFGPGTRLLVL.

The rearrangement joins TRBV2 to TRBJ1-1; 7 bases fit TRBD1. Unmatched junction bases numbered 12, after V lost 7 bases and J lost 7 bases. Germline V gives CDR1 SNHLY, CDR2 FYNNEI. The CDR3 has 14 residues. DNA for the CDR3: TGTGCCAGCAATCGAGGACAGGCCGCCAATGAAGCTTTCTTT. As protein: CASNRGQAANEAFF.

The V and J genes are TRBV19 and TRBJ1-1; weak D call: TRBD1 (5 bases). The CDR3 spans 16 residues. The germline gives CDR1 LNHDA, CDR2 SQIVND (reference sequence). V was cut by 3 bases and J by 8 bases, with 22 bases left in between. For the CDR3, the DNA is TGTGCCAGTAGTATCGGGCGTGTGGGGCTCACGGGCGAAGCTTTCTTT. This encodes CASSIGRVGLTGEAFF.

The CDR3 spells CASRRGTSGDSYEQYF. Here the CDR3 DNA reads TGTGCCAGCAGACGAGGGACTAGCGGAGACTCCTACGAGCAGTACTTC. The genes are TRBV27 and TRBJ2-7; 11 bases match TRBD2. Trimming removed 6 bases from V and 0 bases from J; junction bases left unmatched: 7. The CDR3 is 16 amino acids. CDR1 and CDR2 (germline): MNHEY, SMNVEV (reference sequence).

CDR3 DNA sequence: TGCAGCGTTCTTCCTACAGCCTCAAACACTGAAGCTTTCTTT. This translates into CSVLPTASNTEAFF. The chain employs TRBV29-1 and TRBJ1-1; D gene unclear. V shed 5 bases and J shed 2 bases, with 15 bases lying between them. The CDR3 has 14 amino acids. Per germline, CDR1 SQVTM and CDR2 ANQGSEA.

This clone was detected a few times. Relative to the germline gene, one junction end is altered; a read error may explain this. This chain links TRBV7-7 with TRBJ2-3, with 11 bases lining up with TRBD2. This CDR3 is built from 19 residues. CDR1 and CDR2 (germline): SSHAT, FNYEAQ (reference sequence). The CDR3 is CASSSRLEWTSGRAHTQYF. The CDR3 nucleotides are TGTGCTAGCAGCTCCCGCCTAGAGTGGACTAGCGGGCGGGCACATACGCAGTATTTT.

This chain joins TRBV7-8 and TRBJ1-5; D uncertain. There are 14 residues in the CDR3. The V end was cut by 3 bases, the J end by 0 bases, with 6 bases between. Germline V gene data show CDR1 as SGHVS and CDR2 as FQNEAQ. CDR3 coding DNA: TGTGCCAGCAGCTTTGGCAGTAGCAATCAGCCCCAGCATTTT. Protein product: CASSFGSSNQPQHF.

A remark on this clone: Other DNA sequences in this specimen translate into the identical CDR3. J is TRBJ2-7 and V is TRBV4-1; TRBD2 matches 8 bases. J was trimmed by 4 bases and V by 1 base; bases with no gene match: 3. The CDR3 spans 14 residues. CDR1 and CDR2 from the germline V gene are MGHRA and YSYEKL. The CDR3 DNA is TGCGCCAGCAGCCAAGTACTAGCGGAATACGAGCAGTACTTC. It codes for CASSQVLAEYEQYF.

The chain carries TRBV12-3 or TRBV12-4 and TRBJ2-5; TRBD1 matches 8 bases. This CDR3 has 13 residues. V shed 3 bases, J shed 4 bases, and the junction held 1 base outside the gene matches. The CDR3 is CASSLDRAETQYF. Written as DNA, the CDR3 is TGTGCCAGCAGTTTGGACAGGGCAGAGACCCAGTACTTC.

The rearrangement joins TRBV14 to TRBJ2-5, with 13 bases that match TRBD2. J was trimmed by 3 bases and V by 6 bases; bases with no gene match: 1. The germline V gene encodes CDR1 SGHDN and CDR2 FVKESK. The CDR3 is 14 residues long. CDR3 residues: CASSGLAGEETQYF. Written as DNA, the CDR3 is TGTGCCAGCAGTGGACTAGCGGGGGAAGAGACCCAGTACTTC.

This clone was seen a few times. This sequence joins TRBV3-1 (or the pseudogene TRBV3-2) and TRBJ1-5; D uncertain. Germline assignment: CDR1 LGHDT and CDR2 YNNKEL (reference sequence). Between the trimmed V and J ends, which lost 2 bases and 0 bases, there was a span of 14 bases. The CDR3 totals 17 residues. The CDR3 is CASSQWAGSYSNQPQHF. CDR3 nucleotides: TGTGCCAGCAGCCAATGGGCAGGCTCTTATAGCAATCAGCCCCAGCATTTT.

This chain uses TRBV7-2 with TRBJ2-2; 10 nucleotides match TRBD2. In germline, CDR1 is SGHTA, CDR2 FQGNSA. CDR3 length equals 17 residues. The junction had 10 bases not matched to a gene; V was cut back by 5 bases and J by 4 bases. The CDR3 region is CASSIGTSVSLTGELFF. In DNA, the CDR3 is TGTGCCAGCAGCATCGGGACTAGCGTTTCTCTCACCGGGGAGCTGTTTTTT. The whole variable domain, remainder taken from reference TRBV7-2 and TRBJ2-2, is GAGVSQSPSNKVTEKGKDVELRCDPISGHTALYWYRQSLGQGLEFLIYFQGNSAPDKSGLPSDRFSAERTGGSVSTLTIQRTQQEDSAVYLCASSIGTSVSLTGELFFGEGSRLTVL.

Note on this clone: Germline and junction disagree at one end, which may indicate a read error. The chain joins TRBV7-7 to TRBJ2-1, with TRBD2 matching 14 bases. The CDR3 is 15 residues long. Germline V lookup: CDR1 SSHAT, CDR2 FNYEAQ (reference sequence). DNA of the CDR3: TGTGCTAGCAGCTGGGGACTAGCGGGGGTCGATGAGCAGTTCTTC. Translation: CASSWGLAGVDEQFF. The full variable domain, completed using reference TRBV7-7 and TRBJ2-1, is GAGVSQSPRYKVTKRGQDVTLRCDPISSHATLYWYQQALGQGPEFLTYFNYEAQPDKSGLPSDRFSAERPEGSISTLTIQRTEQRDSAMYRCASSWGLAGVDEQFFGPGTRLTVL.

In this sample, this clone turned up once. The DNA of the CDR3 is TGTGCCAGCCTGGTAGGTGGAGGCAATGAGCAGTTCTTC. This gives the protein CASLVGGGNEQFF. The rearrangement links TRBV27 to TRBJ2-1; D perhaps matches TRBD2 (5 bases). Germline V CDR1 and CDR2: MNHEY, SMNVEV (reference sequence). The CDR3 loop spans 13 amino acids. V lost 8 bases and J lost 6, with 14 bases in between.

The chain recombines TRBV7-9 with TRBJ2-3; perhaps TRBD2 as D (6 bases). V gave up 5 bases and J gave up 1 base, with 13 bases separating them. The CDR3 extends over 15 amino acids. Germline CDR1 reads SEHNR; CDR2 reads FQNEAQ (reference sequence). The CDR3 sequence: CASSQTSVGTDTQYF. CDR3 in DNA: TGTGCCAGCAGCCAGACTAGTGTGGGCACAGATACGCAGTATTTT.

The rearrangement uses TRBV4-3 and TRBJ1-2; 7 nucleotides align to TRBD1. J was trimmed by 4 bases and V by 4 bases; bases with no gene match: 9. Germline CDR1 is LGHNA and CDR2 is YSLEER. The CDR3 totals 15 residues. The CDR3 bases are TGCGCCAGCAGCCCGGGAAGACAGGGATCCTATGGCTACACCTTC. It encodes CASSPGRQGSYGYTF.

In DNA, the CDR3 is TGCGCCAGCAGCCAAAATGGACTAGCGGCCCCCTACGAGCAGTACTTC. It is translated as CASSQNGLAAPYEQYF. The chain uses TRBV4-3 and TRBJ2-7, with 10 bases fitting TRBD2. V gave up 2 bases and J gave up 2 bases; unmatched junction bases: 6. The germline CDR1 and CDR2 sequences are LGHNA and YSLEER. The CDR3 runs to 16 residues.

With regard to this clone: At one of its ends the junction is not consistent with the germline gene, which may arise from a read error. The chain joins TRBV7-7 to TRBJ2-5; TRBD1 matches at 8 bases. This CDR3 has 15 residues. CDR1 SSHAT and CDR2 FNYEAQ come from the germline V gene (reference sequence). The chain's CDR3 is CASSLRTGSGETQYF. The CDR3 DNA reads as TGTGCTAGCAGCTTACGGACAGGGTCCGGGGAGACCCAGTACTTC.

The V call is TRBV10-3, the J call TRBJ1-2; D call uncertain. Germline assignment: CDR1 ENHRY and CDR2 SYGVKD. The V end lost 4 bases, the J end lost 3 bases, and 3 bases lay between the germline ends. The CDR3 has 11 residues. The CDR3 sequence is CAISADYGYTF. CDR3 bases: TGTGCCATCAGTGCTGACTATGGCTACACCTTC.

This chain links TRBV19 with TRBJ2-1; the D gene is possibly TRBD2 (5 bases). CDR1 is LNHDA and CDR2 is SQIVND in the germline V gene (reference sequence). The length of the CDR3 is 14 residues. Trimming cost V 3 bases and J 3 bases, with 9 bases left between them. The CDR3 here is CASSMVGVYNEQFF. In DNA form, the CDR3 reads TGTGCCAGTAGTATGGTCGGGGTCTACAATGAGCAGTTCTTC.

This chain connects TRBV24-1 to TRBJ2-1; 7 nucleotides agree with TRBD1. The CDR3 has 16 residues. The ends lost 4 bases at V and 0 bases at J; junction bases unmatched: 5. Germline CDR1 is KGHDR and CDR2 is SFDVKD. The CDR3 nucleotides are TGTGCCACCAGTGACACGACAGGGTACTCCTACAATGAGCAGTTCTTC. Amino acid sequence: CATSDTTGYSYNEQFF.

This sequence joins TRBV20-1 and TRBJ2-3, with 7 bases identical to TRBD2. Per the germline V gene, CDR1 is DFQATT and CDR2 is SNEGSKA (reference sequence). The CDR3 consists of 17 residues. The trim removed 3 bases at V and 0 bases at J, leaving 12 bases unmatched. The CDR3 sequence: CSASGVALAGSTDTQYF. In DNA form, the CDR3 reads TGCAGTGCTAGTGGGGTCGCCTTAGCGGGCAGCACAGATACGCAGTATTTT.

This clone appeared many times. V is TRBV28 and J is TRBJ2-7; 12 nucleotides align to TRBD2. Germline CDR1 and CDR2: MDHEN and SYDVKM. The junction had 4 bases not matched to a gene; V was cut back by 6 bases and J by 4 bases. This CDR3 has 14 residues. The DNA for the CDR3 is TGTGCCAGCAGGCTGACTAGCGGGAGATACGAGCAGTACTTC. Its protein product is CASRLTSGRYEQYF. Variable domain in full (rest from reference TRBV28 and TRBJ2-7): DVKVTQSSRYLVKRTGEKVFLECVQDMDHENMFWYRQDPGLGLRLIYFSYDVKMKEKGDIPEGYSVSREKKERFSLILESASTNQTSMYLCASRLTSGRYEQYFGPGTRLTVT.